This record looks at one T cell receptor beta chain sequence and its context. The antigen is unknown. The record originates from a study of T cells after posttransplantation cyclophosphamide. The study's findings and limits: Skin or GI-infiltrating T cells shared few TRB sequences with blood. Later post-transplant blood repertoires were often dominated by donor CD8+ memory clones. Recipient CMV seropositivity and CMV reactivation strongly tracked TRB clonality.

The method was immunoSEQ multiplex PCR; TCRdb's version includes in-frame clones alone and lacks a portion of them. In the table there are some 25,000 clones, around 88% of which are singletons. Germline V gene data show CDR1 as SGHRS and CDR2 as YFSETQ. The CDR3 loop spans 15 amino acids. The germline V and J ends were trimmed by 5 bases and 5 bases, with 19 bases remaining between them. J is TRBJ2-5 and V is TRBV5-1; maybe TRBD2 (5 bases). The origin of this receptor is a woman aged 60-75 years with a blood cancer, CMV-positive, and with a related stem cell donor. Sequenced sample: PBMCs. DNA of the CDR3: TGCGCCAGCAGAGTCCTCGGCGGACCGGGGGAGACCCAGTACTTC. It yields the protein CASRVLGGPGETQYF.